This T cell receptor beta chain stems from a study of TIL therapy for anti-PD-1-resistant metastatic lung cancer. Across the study: Progressing patients received lymphodepletion, expanded TIL infusion and IL-2. Median tumor mutation burden was approximately 1.5 mutations per megabase.

Sequencing used immunoSEQ v3. Only in-frame clones appear in the TCRdb table, and some are missing; sequencing was by immunoSEQ multiplex PCR. The table shows some 32,000 clones, with just under 75% occurring only once. Time point reported: pre-treatment sample, taken before nivolumab and TIL therapy. Study-wide findings and caveats: The cohort had more treatment-naive, never-smoker and oncogene-addicted patients than typical.

V shed 5 bases and J shed 5 bases, with 12 bases lying between them. Looked up from germline, CDR1 is LNHNV and CDR2 is YYDKDF (reference sequence). This CDR3 is 13 amino acids long. A note on this clone: Its antigen is currently unknown.

This chain links TRBV15 with TRBJ1-2; TRBD1 might be the D (5 bases). The sample consisted of blood, taken at baseline. The clonotype was recovered from a woman between 30 and 85 years old with non-small cell lung cancer. CDR3 sequence: CATSPVREYGYTF. Here the CDR3 DNA reads TGTGCCACCAGCCCTGTCAGGGAATATGGCTACACCTTC.